This TCR beta chain was sequenced in a study of tumor-infiltrating lymphocytes in primary liver carcinoma. The study co-extracted DNA and RNA from around 20-30 mg of unsorted bulk tissue. A remark on this clonotype: At one end the junction does not follow the germline gene, possibly because of a read error.

Germline values: CDR1 SQVTM, CDR2 ANQGSEA. CDR3 length equals 14 residues. TCR beta cDNA came from around 500 ng total RNA, primed with a constant-region primer. It was through three nested multiplex PCR rounds of slightly modified ARM-PCR that TCR beta libraries arose. Each of the first two PCR rounds ran approximately 11 cycles with TRBV1-TRBV30 forward and C-beta reverse primers. TCRdb re-analysed the multiplex PCR reads in MiXCR, keeping a single row per CDR3 protein. Of under 30,000 distinct CDR3 sequences listed, over 60% are singletons. V gene TRBV29-1 combines with J gene TRBJ2-7, with 9 nucleotides matching TRBD2. Source material: liver tumor tissue from sampling region 3. Subset here: tumor region T3, left-lateral pole. The receptor comes from a man aged 35-49 years with primary liver carcinoma and hepatitis B virus infection. The CDR3 sequence: CCVVLAGAFYEQYF. As DNA, the CDR3 is TGCTGCGTCGTCTTAGCGGGAGCATTCTACGAGCAGTACTTC.